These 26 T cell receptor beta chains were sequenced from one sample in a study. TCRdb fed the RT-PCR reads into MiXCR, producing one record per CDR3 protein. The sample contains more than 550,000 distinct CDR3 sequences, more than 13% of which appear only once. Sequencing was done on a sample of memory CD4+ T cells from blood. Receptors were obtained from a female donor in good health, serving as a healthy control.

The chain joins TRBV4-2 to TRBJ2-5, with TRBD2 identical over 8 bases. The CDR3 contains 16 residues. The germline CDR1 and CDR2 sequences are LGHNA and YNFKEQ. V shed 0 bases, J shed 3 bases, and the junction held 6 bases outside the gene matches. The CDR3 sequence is CASSQDPFGGEETQYF. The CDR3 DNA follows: TGTGCCAGCAGCCAAGATCCGTTCGGGGGGGAAGAGACCCAGTACTTC.

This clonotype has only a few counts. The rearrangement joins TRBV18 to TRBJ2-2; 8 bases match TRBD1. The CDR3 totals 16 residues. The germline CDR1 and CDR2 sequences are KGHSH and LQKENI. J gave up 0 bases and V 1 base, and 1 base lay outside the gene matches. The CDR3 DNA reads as TGTGCCAGCTCACCACAGACAGGGGCGAACACCGGGGAGCTGTTTTTT. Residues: CASSPQTGANTGELFF. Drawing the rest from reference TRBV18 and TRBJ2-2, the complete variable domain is NAGVMQNPRHLVRRRGQEARLRCSPMKGHSHVYWYRQLPEEGLKFMVYLQKENIIDESGMPKERFSAEFPKEGPSILRIQQVVRGDSAAYFCASSPQTGANTGELFFGEGSRLTVL.

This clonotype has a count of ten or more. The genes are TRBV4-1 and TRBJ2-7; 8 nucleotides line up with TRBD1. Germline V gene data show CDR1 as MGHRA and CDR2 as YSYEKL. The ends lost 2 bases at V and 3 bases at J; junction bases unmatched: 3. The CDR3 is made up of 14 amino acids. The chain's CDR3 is CASSQMDRDYEQYF. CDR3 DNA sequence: TGCGCCAGCAGCCAAATGGACAGGGACTACGAGCAGTACTTC.

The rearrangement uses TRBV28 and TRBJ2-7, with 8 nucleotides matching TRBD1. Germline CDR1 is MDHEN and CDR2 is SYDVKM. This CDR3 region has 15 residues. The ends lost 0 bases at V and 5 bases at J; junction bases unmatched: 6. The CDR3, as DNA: TGTGCCAGCAGTTTATGGTGGACAGGGAGCCACGAGCAGTACTTC. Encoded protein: CASSLWWTGSHEQYF.

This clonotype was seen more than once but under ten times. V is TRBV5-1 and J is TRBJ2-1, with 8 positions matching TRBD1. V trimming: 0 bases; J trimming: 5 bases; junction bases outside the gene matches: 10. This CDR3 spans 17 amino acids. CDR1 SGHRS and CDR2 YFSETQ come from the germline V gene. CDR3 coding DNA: TGCGCCAGCAGCTTGGAGGTCGTAGGACAGGGTAACAATGAGCAGTTCTTC. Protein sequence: CASSLEVVGQGNNEQFF.

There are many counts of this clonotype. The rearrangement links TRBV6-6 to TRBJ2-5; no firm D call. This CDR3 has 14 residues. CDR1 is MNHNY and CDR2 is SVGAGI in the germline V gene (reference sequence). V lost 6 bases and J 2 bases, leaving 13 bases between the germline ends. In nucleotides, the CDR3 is TGTGCCAGCAGCACCGCACAGTATCAAGAGACCCAGTACTTC. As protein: CASSTAQYQETQYF.

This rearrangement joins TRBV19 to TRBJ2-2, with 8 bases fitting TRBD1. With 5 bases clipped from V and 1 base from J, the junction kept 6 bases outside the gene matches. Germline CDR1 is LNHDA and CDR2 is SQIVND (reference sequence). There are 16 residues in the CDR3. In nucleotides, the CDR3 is TGTGCCAGTAGTGCCTTGGGGACAGGGAACACCGGGGAGCTGTTTTTT. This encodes CASSALGTGNTGELFF.

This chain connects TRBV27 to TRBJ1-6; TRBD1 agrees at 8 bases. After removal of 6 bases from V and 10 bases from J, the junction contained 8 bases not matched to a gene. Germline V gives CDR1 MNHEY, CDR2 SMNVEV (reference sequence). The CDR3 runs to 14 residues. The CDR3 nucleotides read TGTGCCAGCAGCCGACAGGGGATAGGGTCACCCCTCCACTTT. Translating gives CASSRQGIGSPLHF.

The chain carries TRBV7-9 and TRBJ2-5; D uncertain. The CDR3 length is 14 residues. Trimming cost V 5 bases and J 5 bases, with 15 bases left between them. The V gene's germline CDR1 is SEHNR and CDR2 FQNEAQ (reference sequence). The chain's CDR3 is CASSPPERSETQYF. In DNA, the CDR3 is TGTGCCAGCAGCCCCCCTGAGAGGAGCGAGACCCAGTACTTC. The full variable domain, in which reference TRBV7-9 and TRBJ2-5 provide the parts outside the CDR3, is DTGVSQNPRHKITKRGQNVTFRCDPISEHNRLYWYRQTLGQGPEFLTYFQNEAQLEKSRLLSDRFSAERPKGSFSTLEIQRTEQGDSAMYLCASSPPERSETQYFGPGTRLLVL.

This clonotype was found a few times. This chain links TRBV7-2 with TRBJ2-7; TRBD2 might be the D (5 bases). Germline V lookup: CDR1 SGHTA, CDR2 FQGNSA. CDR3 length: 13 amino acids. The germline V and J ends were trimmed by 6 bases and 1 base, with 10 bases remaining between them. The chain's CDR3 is CASRLPGSYEQYF. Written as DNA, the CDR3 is TGTGCCAGCAGGTTGCCGGGGTCCTACGAGCAGTACTTC.

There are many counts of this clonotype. The CDR3 DNA reads TGTGCCAGCAGCACGGGACAGGGAACAGTCACTGAAGCTTTCTTT. This sequence encodes CASSTGQGTVTEAFF. This chain connects TRBV7-9 to TRBJ1-1, with 9 nucleotides matching TRBD1. The CDR3 has 15 residues. From germline, CDR1 is SEHNR and CDR2 FQNEAQ (reference sequence). With 5 bases clipped from V and 4 bases from J, the junction kept 8 bases outside the gene matches.

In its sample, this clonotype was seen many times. DNA for the CDR3: TGTGCCAGCAGCGCGAATCAGGGACTCCAAGAGACCCAGTACTTC. Encoded protein: CASSANQGLQETQYF. The V and J genes are TRBV9 and TRBJ2-5, with a weak D call TRBD2 (6 bases). This CDR3 has 15 amino acids. Trimming removed 3 bases at V and 1 base at J, with 13 bases between. In germline, CDR1 is SGDLS, CDR2 YYNGEE.

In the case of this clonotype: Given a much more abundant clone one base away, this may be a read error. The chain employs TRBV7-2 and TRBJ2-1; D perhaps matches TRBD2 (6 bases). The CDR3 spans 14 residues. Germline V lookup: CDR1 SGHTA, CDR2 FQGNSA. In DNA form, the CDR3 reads TGTGCCAGCAGCTTTCCCGGGACTTTCAATGAGAAGTTCTTC. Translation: CASSFPGTFNEKFF.

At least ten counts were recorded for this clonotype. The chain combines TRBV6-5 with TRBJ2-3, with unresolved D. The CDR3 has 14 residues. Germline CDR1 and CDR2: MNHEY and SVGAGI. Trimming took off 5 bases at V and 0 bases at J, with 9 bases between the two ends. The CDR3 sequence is CASSRRRSTDTQYF. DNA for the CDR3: TGTGCCAGCAGTCGCCGTAGAAGCACAGATACGCAGTATTTT.

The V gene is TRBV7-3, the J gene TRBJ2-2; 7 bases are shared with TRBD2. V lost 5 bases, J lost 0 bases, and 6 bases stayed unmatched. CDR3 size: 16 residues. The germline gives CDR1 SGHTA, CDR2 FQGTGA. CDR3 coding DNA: TGTGCCAGCAGCCGCCGAGCGGGGACGAACACCGGGGAGCTGTTTTTT. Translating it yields CASSRRAGTNTGELFF.

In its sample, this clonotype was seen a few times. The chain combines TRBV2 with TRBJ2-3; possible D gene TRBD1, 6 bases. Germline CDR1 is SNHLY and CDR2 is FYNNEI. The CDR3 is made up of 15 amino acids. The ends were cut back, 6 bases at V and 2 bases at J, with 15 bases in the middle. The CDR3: CASSAFGGPTDTQYF. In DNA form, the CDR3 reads TGTGCCAGCAGCGCCTTTGGGGGCCCCACAGATACGCAGTATTTT.

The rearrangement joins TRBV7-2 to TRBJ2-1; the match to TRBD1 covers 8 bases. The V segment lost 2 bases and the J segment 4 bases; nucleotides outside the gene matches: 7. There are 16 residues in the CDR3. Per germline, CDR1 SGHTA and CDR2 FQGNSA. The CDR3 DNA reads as TGTGCCAGCAGCTTAATAGGGCAGGGGGCTTACAATGAGCAGTTCTTC. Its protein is CASSLIGQGAYNEQFF. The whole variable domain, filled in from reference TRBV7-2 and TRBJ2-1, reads GAGVSQSPSNKVTEKGKDVELRCDPISGHTALYWYRQSLGQGLEFLIYFQGNSAPDKSGLPSDRFSAERTGGSVSTLTIQRTQQEDSAVYLCASSLIGQGAYNEQFFGPGTRLTVL.

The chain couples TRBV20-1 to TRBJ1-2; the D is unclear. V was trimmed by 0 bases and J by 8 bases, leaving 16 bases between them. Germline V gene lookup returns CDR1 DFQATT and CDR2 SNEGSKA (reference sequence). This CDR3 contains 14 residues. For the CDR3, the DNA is TGCAGTGCTAGAGATCAGGATAAGGATTACGGCTACACCTTC. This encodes CSARDQDKDYGYTF.

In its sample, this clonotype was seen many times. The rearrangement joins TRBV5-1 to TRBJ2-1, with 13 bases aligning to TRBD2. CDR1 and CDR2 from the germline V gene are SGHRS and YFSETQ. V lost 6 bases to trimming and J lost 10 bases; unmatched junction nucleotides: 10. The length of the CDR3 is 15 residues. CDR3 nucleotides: TGCGCCAGCATCGAAACTAGCGGGAGGGCTCGGGAGCAGTTCTTC. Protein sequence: CASIETSGRAREQFF.

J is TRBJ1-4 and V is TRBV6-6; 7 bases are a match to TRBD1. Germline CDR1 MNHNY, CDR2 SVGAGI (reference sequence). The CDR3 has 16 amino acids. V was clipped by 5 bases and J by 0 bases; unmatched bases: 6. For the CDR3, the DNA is TGTGCCAGCAGTATGATCCAGGGGGCAACTAATGAAAAACTGTTTTTT. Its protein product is CASSMIQGATNEKLFF.

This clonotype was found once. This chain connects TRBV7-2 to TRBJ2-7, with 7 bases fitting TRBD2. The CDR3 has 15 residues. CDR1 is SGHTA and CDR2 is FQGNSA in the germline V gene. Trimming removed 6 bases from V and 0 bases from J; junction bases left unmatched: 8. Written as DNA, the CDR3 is TGTGCCAGCAGTTCGAGCGGGAAGAGCTCCTACGAGCAGTACTTC. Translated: CASSSSGKSSYEQYF.

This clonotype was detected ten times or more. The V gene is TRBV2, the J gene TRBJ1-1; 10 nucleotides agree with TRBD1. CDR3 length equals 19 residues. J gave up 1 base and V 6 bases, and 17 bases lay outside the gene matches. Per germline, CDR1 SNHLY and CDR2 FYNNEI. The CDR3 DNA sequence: TGTGCCAGCAGGGACAGGGGGGCGAGGATTGGGGTACCGAACACTGAAGCTTTCTTT. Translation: CASRDRGARIGVPNTEAFF.

As DNA, the CDR3 is TGTGCCAGCAGTTTATGGTTAGAAGATACGCAGTATTTT. Amino acid sequence: CASSLWLEDTQYF. The chain links TRBV27 to TRBJ2-3; D ambiguous. CDR1 and CDR2 from the germline V gene are MNHEY and SMNVEV (reference sequence). V dropped 1 base and J dropped 5 bases, with 7 bases sitting between them. This CDR3 comprises 13 residues.

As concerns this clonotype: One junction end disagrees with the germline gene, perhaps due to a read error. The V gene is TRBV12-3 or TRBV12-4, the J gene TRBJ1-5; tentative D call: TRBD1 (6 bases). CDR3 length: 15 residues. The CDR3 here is CDSSKQGGLNQPQHF. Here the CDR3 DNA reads TGTGACAGCAGTAAACAGGGTGGCCTCAATCAGCCCCAGCATTTT.

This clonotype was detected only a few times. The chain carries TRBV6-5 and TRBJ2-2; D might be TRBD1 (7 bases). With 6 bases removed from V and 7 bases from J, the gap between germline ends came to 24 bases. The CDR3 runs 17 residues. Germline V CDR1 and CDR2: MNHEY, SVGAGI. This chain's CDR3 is CASSRITGANSGGELFF. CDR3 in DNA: TGTGCCAGCAGCCGCATCACAGGGGCTAATAGCGGCGGGGAGCTGTTTTTT.

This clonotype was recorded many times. DNA of the CDR3: TGTGCCAGCAGTCGGACAGGGGGGGATACGCAGTATTTT. It translates to CASSRTGGDTQYF. The chain couples TRBV6-5 to TRBJ2-3, with TRBD1 matching 10 bases. The junction had 2 bases not matched to a gene; V was cut back by 5 bases and J by 6 bases. Germline assignment: CDR1 MNHEY and CDR2 SVGAGI. This CDR3 comprises 13 residues.